The 20 T cell receptor beta chains listed next were all sequenced from one sample in a study of T-cell memory formation after mild COVID-19. TCRdb reanalysed the 5' RACE reads using MiXCR and keeps one entry per CDR3 protein. The repertoire holds roughly 300,000 distinct CDR3 sequences, with around 8% as singletons. The sequencing sample was made of PBMCs or a T cell subset sorted from them (not recorded which). The receptors derive from a man aged 18 to 29 who had mild COVID-19 (a few samples of this study predate the infection). Cell type and time point are not known.

The chain has TRBV4-1 and TRBJ1-1; 7 nucleotides line up with TRBD1. CDR1 and CDR2 (germline): MGHRA, YSYEKL. This CDR3 comprises 17 residues. Trimming cost V 1 base and J 5 bases; bases outside gene matches: 13. The CDR3: CASSQGVGGPRGTEAFF. As DNA, the CDR3 is TGCGCCAGCAGCCAAGGGGTAGGGGGCCCGAGGGGGACTGAAGCTTTCTTT.

J is TRBJ2-6 and V is TRBV11-2; 10 bases agree with TRBD2. The CDR3 totals 20 residues. V shed 0 bases and J 2 bases; nucleotides not matched to a gene: 10. Per germline, CDR1 SGHAT and CDR2 FQNNGV. This chain's CDR3 is CASSLDGWSGGAPGANVLTF. DNA of the CDR3: TGTGCCAGCAGCTTAGATGGGTGGAGCGGGGGGGCACCTGGGGCCAACGTCCTGACTTTC. Drawing the rest from reference TRBV11-2 and TRBJ2-6, the complete variable domain is EAGVAQSPRYKIIEKRQSVAFWCNPISGHATLYWYQQILGQGPKLLIQFQNNGVVDDSQLPKDRFSAERLKGVDSTLKIQPAKLEDSAVYLCASSLDGWSGGAPGANVLTFGAGSRLTVL.

The rearrangement links TRBV6-5 to TRBJ2-7; TRBD1 matches 12 bases. With 6 bases clipped from V and 5 bases from J, the junction kept 8 bases outside the gene matches. The CDR3 is 15 amino acids. Germline V gives CDR1 MNHEY, CDR2 SVGAGI. The CDR3 bases are TGTGCCAGCAGATTCTCCGGGACAGGGGGCAACGAGCAGTACTTC. Its protein is CASRFSGTGGNEQYF.

A few counts support this clonotype. J is TRBJ2-5 and V is TRBV7-7; possibly TRBD2 for D (7 bases). Germline V gene sequence: CDR1 SSHAT, CDR2 FNYEAQ (reference sequence). There are 13 residues in the CDR3. V shed 2 bases and J shed 7 bases, with 11 bases lying between them. As DNA, the CDR3 is TGTGCCAGCAGCTTACGGGGGGCAGGGACCCAGTACTTC. The encoded protein is CASSLRGAGTQYF.

This clonotype occurred a few times. The V and J genes are TRBV7-2 and TRBJ2-3; 12 nucleotides line up with TRBD1. Trimming took 2 bases from V and 0 from J; bases not matched to a gene: 6. The germline V gene has CDR1 SGHTA and CDR2 FQGNSA. The CDR3 totals 18 residues. The CDR3 is CASSLWDRGPASTDTQYF. In DNA, the CDR3 is TGTGCCAGCAGCTTATGGGACAGGGGGCCAGCTAGCACAGATACGCAGTATTTT.

This chain links TRBV28 with TRBJ2-4; D may be TRBD1 (5 bases). Germline V gene sequence: CDR1 MDHEN, CDR2 SYDVKM. The CDR3 spans 14 residues. Trimming shortened V by 5 bases and J by 1 base, and 9 bases separated the two germline ends. Written as DNA, the CDR3 is TGTGCCAGCAGTAAGGGGTCGGCCAAAAACATTCAGTACTTC. It is translated as CASSKGSAKNIQYF.

This clonotype was observed many times. The chain uses TRBV7-2 and TRBJ1-1; no reliable D call. The length of the CDR3 is 14 residues. V lost 5 bases to trimming and J lost 10 bases, with 20 bases between them. Germline values: CDR1 SGHTA, CDR2 FQGNSA. The CDR3 nucleotides are TGTGCCAGCAGCCCAGAACTGGGAACGATGAGAGCTTTCTTT. Protein product: CASSPELGTMRAFF. Using reference TRBV7-2 and TRBJ1-1 for the parts outside the CDR3, the full variable domain is GAGVSQSPSNKVTEKGKDVELRCDPISGHTALYWYRQSLGQGLEFLIYFQGNSAPDKSGLPSDRFSAERTGGSVSTLTIQRTQQEDSAVYLCASSPELGTMRAFFGQGTRLTVV.

This clonotype has a handful of counts. V and J are TRBV5-1 and TRBJ1-1; unclear D gene. Germline-derived CDR1 and CDR2 are SGHRS and YFSETQ. Trimming pared 5 bases from V and 1 base from J, leaving 15 bases between. The CDR3 extends over 15 amino acids. Here the CDR3 reads CASRAGRGRNTEAFF. The CDR3 nucleotides read TGCGCCAGCAGAGCGGGGAGAGGGAGGAACACTGAAGCTTTCTTT.

This clonotype was counted between two and nine times. The chain is built from TRBV4-3 and TRBJ1-5, with a weak D call TRBD1 (6 bases). The CDR3 is made up of 18 amino acids. Trimming took off 1 base at V and 1 base at J, with 17 bases between the two ends. Germline lookup yields CDR1 LGHNA and CDR2 YSLEER. DNA for the CDR3: TGCGCCAGCAGCCAAGGCCCCGCTGGGGGCTACAGCAATCAGCCCCAGCATTTT. This gives the protein CASSQGPAGGYSNQPQHF.

The gene calls are TRBV4-3 and TRBJ1-6, with D tentatively TRBD1 (5 bases). Trimming pared 0 bases from V and 10 bases from J, leaving 16 bases between. The CDR3 runs to 16 residues. Germline V gene lookup returns CDR1 LGHNA and CDR2 YSLEER. CDR3 coding DNA: TGCGCCAGCAGCCAAGATGGGACCTACCTTTGGTCACCCCTCCACTTT. Encoded protein: CASSQDGTYLWSPLHF.

V and J are TRBV20-1 and TRBJ2-2; tentative D call: TRBD1 (5 bases). The CDR3 is 13 residues long. V was cut by 6 bases and J by 5 bases, with 13 bases left in between. Germline V CDR1 and CDR2: DFQATT, SNEGSKA (reference sequence). CDR3 region: CSAGPPGTGELFF. The DNA of the CDR3 is TGCAGTGCCGGTCCCCCAGGGACCGGGGAGCTGTTTTTT.

Here the CDR3 DNA reads TGCGCCAGCAGCTTTGACAGGGGCGATGAGCAGTTCTTC. Its translation: CASSFDRGDEQFF. The rearrangement links TRBV5-1 to TRBJ2-1; 8 bases map to TRBD1. CDR3 size: 13 residues. The germline gives CDR1 SGHRS, CDR2 YFSETQ. Germline trimming cut 2 bases from V and 8 bases from J; bases unmatched to any gene: 3.

This clonotype was detected only a few times. The genes are TRBV5-1 and TRBJ2-7, with unresolved D. The CDR3 consists of 13 residues. V lost 0 bases and J 5 bases, leaving 9 bases between the germline ends. CDR1 is SGHRS and CDR2 is YFSETQ in the germline V gene. The CDR3 loop is CASSLEILDEQYF. CDR3 nucleotide sequence: TGCGCCAGCAGCTTGGAAATATTGGACGAGCAGTACTTC.

The gene calls are TRBV7-9 and TRBJ1-4, with 10 bases matching TRBD1. The germline gives CDR1 SEHNR, CDR2 FQNEAQ (reference sequence). Unmatched junction bases numbered 4, after V lost 3 bases and J lost 6 bases. The CDR3 contains 15 residues. This chain's CDR3 is CASSFDRGLDEKLFF. The CDR3 bases are TGTGCCAGCAGCTTTGACAGGGGGCTAGATGAAAAACTGTTTTTT.

The chain carries TRBV3-1 and TRBJ2-5; unclear D gene. The CDR3 is 15 residues long. Germline-derived CDR1 and CDR2 are LGHDT and YNNKEL (reference sequence). V was trimmed by 0 bases and J by 2 bases, leaving 10 bases between them. The CDR3 region has the DNA TGTGCCAGCAGCCAAGAAGGGTACCCGCAAGAGACCCAGTACTTC. Its protein is CASSQEGYPQETQYF.

This clonotype was seen at least ten times. The CDR3 loop reads CASSLVGLPNTEAFF. Written as DNA, the CDR3 is TGTGCCAGCAGCCTTGTTGGGCTGCCTAACACTGAAGCTTTCTTT. The chain joins TRBV5-5 to TRBJ1-1; D remains ambiguous. The V gene lost 4 bases and the J gene lost 2 bases, with 15 bases spanning the gap. The CDR3 covers 15 residues. Germline V gives CDR1 SGHKS, CDR2 YYEKEE (reference sequence).

The chain links TRBV5-5 to TRBJ1-1; D uncertain. The CDR3 covers 15 residues. The germline V gene encodes CDR1 SGHKS and CDR2 YYEKEE (reference sequence). Trimming removed 0 bases from V and 0 bases from J, with 9 bases in between. The CDR3 is CASSLVGYMNTEAFF. The CDR3 nucleotides are TGTGCCAGCAGCTTGGTGGGCTACATGAACACTGAAGCTTTCTTT.

The table lists this clonotype with many counts. The genes are TRBV3-1 and TRBJ2-4, with no clear D. Trimming stripped 1 base from V and 6 bases from J, with 10 bases between. Per germline, CDR1 LGHDT and CDR2 YNNKEL (reference sequence). The CDR3 sequence is 14 residues long. CDR3 in amino acids: CASSQGAWANIQYF. In nucleotides, the CDR3 is TGTGCCAGCAGCCAAGGGGCCTGGGCAAACATTCAGTACTTC. The entire variable domain, with the rest obtained from reference TRBV3-1 and TRBJ2-4, is as follows: DTAVSQTPKYLVTQMGNDKSIKCEQNLGHDTMYWYKQDSKKFLKIMFSYNNKELIINETVPNRFSPKSPDKAHLNLHINSLELGDSAVYFCASSQGAWANIQYFGAGTRLSVL.

This clonotype has just a few counts. V usage is TRBV9 and J usage is TRBJ1-1; 8 positions match TRBD1. Germline V gene sequence: CDR1 SGDLS, CDR2 YYNGEE. The V and J ends lost 2 bases and 4 bases, in that order; junction bases with no gene match: 4. This CDR3 is built from 14 residues. CDR3 amino acids: CASSVTGESTEAFF. Here the CDR3 DNA reads TGTGCCAGCAGCGTGACAGGGGAGAGCACTGAAGCTTTCTTT. Full variable domain (outside the CDR3, taken from reference TRBV9 and TRBJ1-1): DSGVTQTPKHLITATGQRVTLRCSPRSGDLSVYWYQQSLDQGLQFLIQYYNGEERAKGNILERFSAQQFPDLHSELNLSSLELGDSALYFCASSVTGESTEAFFGQGTRLTVV.

In this sample, this clonotype turned up a few times. The V and J genes are TRBV27 and TRBJ2-7, with D possibly matching TRBD1 (6 bases). CDR3 length equals 14 residues. The V end was cut by 10 bases, the J end by 1 base, with 17 bases between. Per the germline V gene, CDR1 is MNHEY and CDR2 is SMNVEV (reference sequence). The CDR3 reads CATQRAGASYEQYF. CDR3 nucleotide sequence: TGTGCCACCCAGAGGGCAGGGGCGTCCTACGAGCAGTACTTC.